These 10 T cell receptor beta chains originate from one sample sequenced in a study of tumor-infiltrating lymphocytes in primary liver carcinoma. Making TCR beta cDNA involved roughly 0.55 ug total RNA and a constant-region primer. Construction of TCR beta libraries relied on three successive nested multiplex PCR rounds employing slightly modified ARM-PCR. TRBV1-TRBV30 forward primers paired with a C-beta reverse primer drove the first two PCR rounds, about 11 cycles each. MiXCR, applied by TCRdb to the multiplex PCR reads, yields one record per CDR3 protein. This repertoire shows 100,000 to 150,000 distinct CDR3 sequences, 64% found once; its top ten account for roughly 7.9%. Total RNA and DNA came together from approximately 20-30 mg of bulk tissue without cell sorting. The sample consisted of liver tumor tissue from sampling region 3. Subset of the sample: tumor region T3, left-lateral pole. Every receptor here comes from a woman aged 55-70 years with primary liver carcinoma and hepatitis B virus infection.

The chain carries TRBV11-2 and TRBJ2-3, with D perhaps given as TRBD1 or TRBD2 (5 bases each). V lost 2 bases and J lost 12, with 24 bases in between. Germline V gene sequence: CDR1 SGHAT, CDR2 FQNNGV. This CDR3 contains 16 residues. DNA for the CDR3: TGTGCCAGCAGCTTATCCGGGGCCGGGGTCACAGGTACACAGTATTTT. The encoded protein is CASSLSGAGVTGTQYF. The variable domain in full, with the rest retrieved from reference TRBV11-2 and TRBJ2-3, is EAGVAQSPRYKIIEKRQSVAFWCNPISGHATLYWYQQILGQGPKLLIQFQNNGVVDDSQLPKDRFSAERLKGVDSTLKIQPAKLEDSAVYLCASSLSGAGVTGTQYFGPGTRLTVL.

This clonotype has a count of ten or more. The CDR3 DNA is TGTGCCAGCAACCTCGGGGAGGGTGCAGGGTTCTTC. Translating it yields CASNLGEGAGFF. V gene TRBV7-9 combines with J gene TRBJ2-1, with 7 bases matching TRBD2. V shed 7 bases, J shed 15 bases, and the junction held 12 bases outside the gene matches. Looked up from germline, CDR1 is SEHNR and CDR2 is FQNEAQ (reference sequence). The CDR3 totals 12 residues.

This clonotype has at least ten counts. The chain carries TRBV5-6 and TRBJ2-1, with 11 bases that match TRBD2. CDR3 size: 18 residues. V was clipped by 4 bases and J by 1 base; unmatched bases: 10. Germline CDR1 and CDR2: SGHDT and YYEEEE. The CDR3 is CASSGSGRAASSYNEQFF. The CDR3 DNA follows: TGTGCCAGCAGCGGTAGCGGGAGGGCCGCCAGTTCCTACAATGAGCAGTTCTTC.

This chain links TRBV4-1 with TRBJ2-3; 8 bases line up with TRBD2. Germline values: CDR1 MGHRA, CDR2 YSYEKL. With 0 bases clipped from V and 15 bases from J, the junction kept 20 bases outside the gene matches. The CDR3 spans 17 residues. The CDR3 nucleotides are TGCGCCAGCAGCCAAGAATCACCGGGAGGGAGCACAGATAAGCATTATTTT. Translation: CASSQESPGGSTDKHYF.

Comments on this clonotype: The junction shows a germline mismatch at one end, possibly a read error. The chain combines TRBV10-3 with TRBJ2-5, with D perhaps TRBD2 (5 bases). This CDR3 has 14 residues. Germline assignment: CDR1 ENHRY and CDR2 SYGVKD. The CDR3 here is CAISESGRGEIQYF. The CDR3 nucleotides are TGTGCCATCAGTGAGTCGGGGAGAGGTGAGATCCAGTACTTC.

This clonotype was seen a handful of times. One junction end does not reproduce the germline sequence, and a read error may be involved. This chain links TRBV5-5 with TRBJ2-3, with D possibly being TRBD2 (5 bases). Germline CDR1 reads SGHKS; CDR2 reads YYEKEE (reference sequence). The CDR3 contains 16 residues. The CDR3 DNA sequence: TGTGCCAGCAGCAAATCCCGAGCGGCTAGCACAGATACGCACTATTTT. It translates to CASSKSRAASTDTHYF.

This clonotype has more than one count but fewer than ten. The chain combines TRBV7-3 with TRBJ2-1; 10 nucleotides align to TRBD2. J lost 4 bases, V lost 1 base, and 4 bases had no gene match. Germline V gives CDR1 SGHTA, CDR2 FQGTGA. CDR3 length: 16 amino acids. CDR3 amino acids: CASSLIGTSVYNEQFF. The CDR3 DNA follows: TGTGCCAGCAGCTTAATCGGGACTAGCGTATACAATGAGCAGTTCTTC.

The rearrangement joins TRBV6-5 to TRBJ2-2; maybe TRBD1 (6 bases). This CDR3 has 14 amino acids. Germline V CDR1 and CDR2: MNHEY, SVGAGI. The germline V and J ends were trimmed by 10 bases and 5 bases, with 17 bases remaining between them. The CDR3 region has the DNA TGTGCCAACAGGGCGGAAGTTAGGACCGGGGAGCTGTTTTTT. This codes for CANRAEVRTGELFF.

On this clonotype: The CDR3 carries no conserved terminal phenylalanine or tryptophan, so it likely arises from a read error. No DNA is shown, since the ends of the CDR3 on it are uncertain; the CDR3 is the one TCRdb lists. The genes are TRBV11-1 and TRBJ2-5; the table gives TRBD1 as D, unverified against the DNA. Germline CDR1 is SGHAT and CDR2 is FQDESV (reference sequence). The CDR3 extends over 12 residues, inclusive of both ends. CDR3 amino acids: CASSSNNRDRDL.

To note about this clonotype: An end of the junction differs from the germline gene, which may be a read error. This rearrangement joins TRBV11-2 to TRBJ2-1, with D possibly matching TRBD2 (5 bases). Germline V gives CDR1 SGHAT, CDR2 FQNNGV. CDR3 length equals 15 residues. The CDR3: CASSLAPSSCNDQFF. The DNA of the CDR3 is TGTGCCAGCAGCTTAGCGCCTAGCTCTTGCAATGATCAGTTCTTC. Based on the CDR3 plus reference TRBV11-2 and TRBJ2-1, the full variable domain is EAGVAQSPRYKIIEKRQSVAFWCNPISGHATLYWYQQILGQGPKLLIQFQNNGVVDDSQLPKDRFSAERLKGVDSTLKIQPAKLEDSAVYLCASSLAPSSCNDQFFGPGTRLTVL.